The source of this T cell receptor beta chain is a study of shared clonotypes between healthy human individuals. Clones were sequenced by immunoSEQ multiplex PCR, and TCRdb holds only the in-frame ones, with some missing. The sample consists of some 240,000 clones, 65% to 70% of them appearing once. This TCR derives from a man aged 25 to 40 in good health. Sample: memory CD4+ T cells sorted from blood. The subset was: CD45RA-negative fraction.

The CDR3 coding sequence is TGTGCCAGCAGCCACGCACGGACATACGAGCAGTACTTC. It encodes CASSHARTYEQYF. This chain uses TRBV6-5 with TRBJ2-7; D is possibly TRBD1 (5 bases). Germline loops: CDR1 MNHEY, CDR2 SVGAGI. Trimming took off 6 bases at V and 4 bases at J, with 13 bases between the two ends. This CDR3 is built from 13 residues.